Described below is a single T cell receptor beta chain sequence and its context. Its antigen is undetermined. The data stem from a study of cytomegalovirus exposure and HLA in healthy donors. Whole-study context: A subsequent analysis stated that the 95 to 150 validation repertoires were run on the same platform as the approximately 710 first-cohort repertoires.

Sequencing used immunoSEQ multiplex PCR; TCRdb keeps in-frame clones, though not all of them. The sample includes some 260,000 clones, over 75% of them seen just once. V lost 3 bases and J 5 bases, leaving 10 bases between the germline ends. This CDR3 comprises 13 residues. CDR1 SGHVS and CDR2 FNYEAQ come from the germline V gene. General study findings and limits: Among the CMV-associated chains, three were confirmed in vitro as specific for CMV antigens. Researchers counted 164 TCR beta chains as cytomegalovirus-associated.

The source is a man aged 18 to 30 in good health and CMV-seropositive. The source material was PBMCs. The V and J genes are TRBV7-6 and TRBJ1-1; D call uncertain. This chain's CDR3 is CASSFSERTEAFF. Written as DNA, the CDR3 is TGTGCCAGCAGCTTTTCGGAAAGGACTGAAGCTTTCTTT.